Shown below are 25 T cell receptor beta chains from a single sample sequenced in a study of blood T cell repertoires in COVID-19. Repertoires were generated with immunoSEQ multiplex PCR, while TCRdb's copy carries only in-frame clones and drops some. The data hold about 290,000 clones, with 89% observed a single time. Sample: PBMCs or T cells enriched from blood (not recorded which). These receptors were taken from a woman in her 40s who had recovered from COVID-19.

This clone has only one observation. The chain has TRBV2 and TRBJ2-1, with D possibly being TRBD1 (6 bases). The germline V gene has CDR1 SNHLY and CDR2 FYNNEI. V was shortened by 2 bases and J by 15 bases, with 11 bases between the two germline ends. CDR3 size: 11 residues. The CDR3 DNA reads TGTGCCAGCAGTGAAAGGGGGATTCCGTTCTTC. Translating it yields CASSERGIPFF.

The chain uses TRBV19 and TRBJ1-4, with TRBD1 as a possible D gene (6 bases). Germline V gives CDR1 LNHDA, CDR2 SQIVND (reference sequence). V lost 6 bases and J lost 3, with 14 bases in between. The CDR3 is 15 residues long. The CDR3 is CASRRQGQANEKLFF. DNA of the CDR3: TGTGCCAGTAGACGTCAGGGGCAAGCTAATGAAAAACTGTTTTTT.

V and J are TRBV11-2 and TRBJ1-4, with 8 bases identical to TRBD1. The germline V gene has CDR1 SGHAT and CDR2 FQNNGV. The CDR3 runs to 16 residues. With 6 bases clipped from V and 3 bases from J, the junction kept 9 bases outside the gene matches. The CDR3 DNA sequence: TGTGCCAGCAGGGCCTGGGGGACAGGAGCTAATGAAAAACTGTTTTTT. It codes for CASRAWGTGANEKLFF.

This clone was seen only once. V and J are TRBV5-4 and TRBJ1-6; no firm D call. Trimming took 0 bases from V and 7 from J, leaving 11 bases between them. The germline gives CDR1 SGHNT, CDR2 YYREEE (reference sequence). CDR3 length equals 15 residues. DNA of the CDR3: TGTGCCAGCAGCTTGGCCGGGGTTCGGAATTCACCCCTCCACTTT. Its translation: CASSLAGVRNSPLHF.

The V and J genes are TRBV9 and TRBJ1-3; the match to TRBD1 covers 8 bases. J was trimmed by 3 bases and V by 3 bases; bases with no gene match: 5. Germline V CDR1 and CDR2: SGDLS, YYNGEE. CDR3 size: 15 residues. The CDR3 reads CASSAQGAGGNTIYF. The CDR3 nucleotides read TGTGCCAGCAGCGCGCAGGGGGCGGGTGGAAACACCATATATTTT.

CDR3 nucleotide sequence: TGCAGCGTTCTACCTGTGTCTATGAACACTGAAGCTTTCTTT. It translates to CSVLPVSMNTEAFF. The V call is TRBV29-1, the J call TRBJ1-1; D is undetermined. In germline, CDR1 is SQVTM, CDR2 ANQGSEA. The CDR3 is made up of 14 amino acids. V lost 5 bases to trimming and J lost 0 bases, with 13 bases between them.

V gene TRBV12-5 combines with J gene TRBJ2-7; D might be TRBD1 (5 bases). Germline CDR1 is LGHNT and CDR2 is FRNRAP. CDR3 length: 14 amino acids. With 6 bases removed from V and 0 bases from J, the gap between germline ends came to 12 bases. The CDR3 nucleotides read TGTGCTAGTGGCCCACAGGTGAGCTCCTACGAGCAGTACTTC. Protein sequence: CASGPQVSSYEQYF.

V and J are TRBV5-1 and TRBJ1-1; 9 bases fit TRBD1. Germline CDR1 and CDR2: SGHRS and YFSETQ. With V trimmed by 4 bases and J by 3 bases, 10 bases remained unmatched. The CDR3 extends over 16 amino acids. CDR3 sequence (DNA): TGCGCCAGCAGCGTGGGGCTGGGACAGGGCGACACTGAAGCTTTCTTT. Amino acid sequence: CASSVGLGQGDTEAFF.

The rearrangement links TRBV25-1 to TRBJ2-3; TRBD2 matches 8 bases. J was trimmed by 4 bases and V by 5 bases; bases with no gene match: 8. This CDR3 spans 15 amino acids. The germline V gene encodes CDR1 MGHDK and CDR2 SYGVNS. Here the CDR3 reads CASSPGGRLADTQYF. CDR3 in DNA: TGTGCCAGCAGTCCCGGCGGGAGGTTGGCAGATACGCAGTATTTT.

DNA of the CDR3: TGCGCCAGCAGCATCGGGACAGGGAGCACTGAAGCTTTCTTT. It specifies CASSIGTGSTEAFF. The chain uses TRBV5-1 and TRBJ1-1; 9 positions match TRBD1. Germline CDR1 and CDR2: SGHRS and YFSETQ. The CDR3 is made up of 14 amino acids. V shed 4 bases, J shed 4 bases, and the junction held 5 bases outside the gene matches.

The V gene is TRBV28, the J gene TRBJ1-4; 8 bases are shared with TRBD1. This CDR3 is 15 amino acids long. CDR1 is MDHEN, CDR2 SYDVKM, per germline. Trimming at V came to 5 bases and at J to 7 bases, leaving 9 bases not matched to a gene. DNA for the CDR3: TGTGCCAGCAGTCGTCAGGGGGCCTCACGTGAAAAACTGTTTTTT. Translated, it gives CASSRQGASREKLFF.

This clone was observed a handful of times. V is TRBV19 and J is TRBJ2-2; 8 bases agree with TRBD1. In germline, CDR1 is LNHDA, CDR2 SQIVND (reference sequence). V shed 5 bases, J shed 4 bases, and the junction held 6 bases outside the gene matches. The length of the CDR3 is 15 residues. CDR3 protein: CASSPDRGGTGELFF. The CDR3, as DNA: TGTGCCAGTAGTCCCGACAGGGGTGGCACCGGGGAGCTGTTTTTT.

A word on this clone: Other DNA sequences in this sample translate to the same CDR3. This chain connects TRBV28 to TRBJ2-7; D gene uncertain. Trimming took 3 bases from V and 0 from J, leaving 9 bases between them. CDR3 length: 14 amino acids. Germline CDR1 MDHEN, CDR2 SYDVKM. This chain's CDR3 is CASSFSSGSYEQYF. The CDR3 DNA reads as TGTGCCAGCAGTTTTAGTAGTGGCTCCTACGAGCAGTACTTC.

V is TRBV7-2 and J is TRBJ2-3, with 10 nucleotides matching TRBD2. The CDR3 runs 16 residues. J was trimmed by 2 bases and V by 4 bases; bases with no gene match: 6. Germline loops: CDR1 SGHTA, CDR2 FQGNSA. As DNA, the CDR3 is TGTGCCAGCAGCTATATAGCGGGAGGCTACACAGATACGCAGTATTTT. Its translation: CASSYIAGGYTDTQYF. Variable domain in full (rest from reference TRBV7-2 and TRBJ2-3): GAGVSQSPSNKVTEKGKDVELRCDPISGHTALYWYRQSLGQGLEFLIYFQGNSAPDKSGLPSDRFSAERTGGSVSTLTIQRTQQEDSAVYLCASSYIAGGYTDTQYFGPGTRLTVL.

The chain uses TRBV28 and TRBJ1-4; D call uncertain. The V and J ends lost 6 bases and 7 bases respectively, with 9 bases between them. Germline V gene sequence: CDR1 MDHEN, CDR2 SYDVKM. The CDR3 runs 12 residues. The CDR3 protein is CASSYQVEKLFF. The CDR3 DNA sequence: TGTGCCAGCAGCTACCAGGTTGAAAAACTGTTTTTT.

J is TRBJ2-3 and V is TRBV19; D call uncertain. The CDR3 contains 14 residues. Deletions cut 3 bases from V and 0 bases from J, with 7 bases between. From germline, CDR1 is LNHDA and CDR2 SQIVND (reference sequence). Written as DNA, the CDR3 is TGTGCCAGTAGTATGCGATTAAGCACAGATACGCAGTATTTT. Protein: CASSMRLSTDTQYF.

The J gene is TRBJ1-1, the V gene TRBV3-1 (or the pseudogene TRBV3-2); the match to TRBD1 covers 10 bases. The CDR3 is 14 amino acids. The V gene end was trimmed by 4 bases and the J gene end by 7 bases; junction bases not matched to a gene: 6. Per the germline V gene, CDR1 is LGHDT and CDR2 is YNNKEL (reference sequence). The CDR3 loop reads CASSLRQGADEAFF. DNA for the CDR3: TGTGCCAGCAGCCTCAGACAGGGGGCGGATGAAGCTTTCTTT.

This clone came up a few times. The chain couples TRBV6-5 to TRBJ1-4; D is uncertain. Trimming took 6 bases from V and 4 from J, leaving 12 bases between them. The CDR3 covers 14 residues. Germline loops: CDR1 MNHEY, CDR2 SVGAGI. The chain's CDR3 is CASRRWQDNEKLFF. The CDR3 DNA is TGTGCCAGCAGGCGTTGGCAGGATAATGAAAAACTGTTTTTT.

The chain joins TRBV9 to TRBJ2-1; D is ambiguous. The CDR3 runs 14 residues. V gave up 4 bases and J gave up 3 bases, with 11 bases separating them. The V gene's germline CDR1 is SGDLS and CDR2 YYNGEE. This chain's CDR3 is CASSPGLNYNEQFF. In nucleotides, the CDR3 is TGTGCCAGCAGCCCTGGCCTCAACTACAATGAGCAGTTCTTC.

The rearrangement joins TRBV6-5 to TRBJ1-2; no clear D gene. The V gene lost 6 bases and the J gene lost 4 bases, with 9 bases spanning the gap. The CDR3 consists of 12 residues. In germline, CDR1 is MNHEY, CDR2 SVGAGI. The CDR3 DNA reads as TGTGCCAGCAGGGGAGATTCCTATGGCTACACCTTC. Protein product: CASRGDSYGYTF.

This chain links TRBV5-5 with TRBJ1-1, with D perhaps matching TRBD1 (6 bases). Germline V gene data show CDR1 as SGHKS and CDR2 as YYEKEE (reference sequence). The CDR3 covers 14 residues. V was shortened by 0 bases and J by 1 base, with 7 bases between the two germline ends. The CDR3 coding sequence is TGTGCCAGCAGCTTGGGGACAGAGAACACTGAAGCTTTCTTT. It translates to CASSLGTENTEAFF. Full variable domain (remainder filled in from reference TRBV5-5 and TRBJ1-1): DAGVTQSPTHLIKTRGQQVTLRCSPISGHKSVSWYQQVLGQGPQFIFQYYEKEERGRGNFPDRFSARQFPNYSSELNVNALLLGDSALYLCASSLGTENTEAFFGQGTRLTVV.

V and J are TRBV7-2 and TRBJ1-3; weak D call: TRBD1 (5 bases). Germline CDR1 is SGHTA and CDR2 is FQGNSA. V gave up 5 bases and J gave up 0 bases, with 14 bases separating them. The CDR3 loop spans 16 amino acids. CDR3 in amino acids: CASSLGGAGSGNTIYF. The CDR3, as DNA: TGTGCCAGCAGCCTAGGCGGGGCAGGCTCTGGAAACACCATATATTTT.

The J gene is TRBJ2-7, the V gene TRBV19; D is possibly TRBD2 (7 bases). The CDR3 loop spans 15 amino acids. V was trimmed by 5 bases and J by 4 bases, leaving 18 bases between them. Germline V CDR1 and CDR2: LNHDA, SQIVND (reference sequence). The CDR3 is CASSEGGVTSYEQYF. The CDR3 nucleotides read TGTGCCAGTAGTGAGGGGGGGGTCACGTCGTACGAGCAGTACTTC.

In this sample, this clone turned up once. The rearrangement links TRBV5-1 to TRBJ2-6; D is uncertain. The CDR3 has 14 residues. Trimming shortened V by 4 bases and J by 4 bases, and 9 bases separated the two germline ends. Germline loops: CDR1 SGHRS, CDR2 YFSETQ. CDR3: CASSARSGANVLTF. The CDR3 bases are TGCGCCAGCAGCGCGAGATCAGGGGCCAACGTCCTGACTTTC.

The CDR3 DNA follows: TGTGCCAGCAGTGAATTCCCGAACTATGGCTACACCTTC. It translates to CASSEFPNYGYTF. The chain links TRBV25-1 to TRBJ1-2, with unresolved D. The CDR3 is made up of 13 amino acids. The germline CDR1 and CDR2 sequences are MGHDK and SYGVNS. The V and J ends lost 1 base and 2 bases respectively, with 5 bases between them.